Given below is one T cell receptor (beta chain) in context. Its antigen remains unknown. This entry is derived from a study of shared clonotypes between healthy human individuals. Whole-study context: A donor's plate count was three for CD4 naive and three for CD4 memory; CD8 naive had two and CD8 memory one. Study-level points and caveats: A generally larger estimated richness was seen in naive subsets than in memory subsets. Donors were few, which limited the genetic and exposure-history diversity represented.

Template for every sorted-subset replicate PCR totaled approximately 0.2 ug DNA, some 30,000 T cell genomes. Here immunoSEQ multiplex PCR was the method, and the copy in TCRdb shows in-frame clones only, minus some. The table shows 2 million to 2.5 million clones, with 90% to 97% occurring only once. The germline V gene encodes CDR1 SGHRS and CDR2 YFSETQ. The CDR3 extends over 14 amino acids. Losses at the gene ends were 4 bases for V and 13 bases for J; bases not matched to a gene: 12. The gene calls are TRBV5-1 and TRBJ2-1, with 9 bases identical to TRBD2. The clonotype comes from a man aged 18 to 29 in good health. Sample: naive CD4+ T cells sorted from blood. Stated subset: CD45RA+ positively selected. The CDR3 protein is CASSPSGIAGDQFF. The CDR3 DNA is TGCGCCAGCAGCCCCTCGGGGATAGCGGGGGACCAGTTCTTC.